This TCR beta chain was recorded in a study of control samples from healthy donors and cancer patients. Notes on this clone: Additional DNA sequences in this sample encode the identical CDR3.

Clones were sequenced by immunoSEQ multiplex PCR, and TCRdb holds only the in-frame ones, with some missing. The data hold about 120,000 clones, with 88% observed a single time. Per germline, CDR1 SGHAT and CDR2 FQDESV (reference sequence). V lost 5 bases to trimming and J lost 7 bases; unmatched junction nucleotides: 1. This CDR3 is built from 13 residues. The chain recombines TRBV11-1 with TRBJ1-4; 10 bases are shared with TRBD1. This receptor was obtained from a woman in her seventies in good health. The specimen was blood. The CDR3 loop reads CASSRDRGEKLFF. In DNA, the CDR3 is TGTGCCAGCAGCAGGGACAGGGGTGAAAAACTGTTTTTT. Drawing the rest from reference TRBV11-1 and TRBJ1-4, the complete variable domain is EAEVAQSPRYKITEKSQAVAFWCDPISGHATLYWYRQILGQGPELLVQFQDESVVDDSQLPKDRFSAERLKGVDSTLKIQPAELGDSAMYLCASSRDRGEKLFFGSGTQLSVL.